This TCR beta chain emerged from a study of blood T cell repertoires in COVID-19. Germline V gives CDR1 MGHRA, CDR2 YSYEKL. There are 16 residues in the CDR3. J gave up 6 bases and V 0 bases, and 10 bases lay outside the gene matches. TCRdb's copy holds only in-frame clones and misses some; the assay was immunoSEQ multiplex PCR. The sample has around 310,000 clones, around 92% seen once. The TCR comes from a woman under 40 who had recovered from COVID-19. This rearrangement joins TRBV4-1 to TRBJ1-2, with 7 positions matching TRBD1. The material sequenced was PBMCs or T cells enriched from blood (not recorded which). CDR3 sequence reads: CASSQDNREGANGYTF. For the CDR3, the DNA is TGCGCCAGCAGCCAAGACAATCGGGAGGGGGCGAATGGCTACACCTTC.